This T cell receptor beta chain was captured in a study of siplizumab effects on memory and regulatory T cells. J was trimmed by 5 bases and V by 7 bases; bases with no gene match: 8. The V gene's germline CDR1 is SNHLY and CDR2 FYNNEI. CDR3 size: 15 residues. General study findings and limits: Proliferating Tregs taken from siplizumab cultures were not shown to have a confirmed suppressive function. There appeared to be greater diversity in naive T cells than in memory cells, and naive T cells seemed major contributors to the alloresponse. Controls had 26.9% Treg-derived mappable alloreactive CD4+ clones on average, versus approximately 70% with siplizumab.

Regarding this clone: The antigen is not known.

Per sample, around 92,000 TCR templates underwent assay. The protocol was immunoSEQ multiplex PCR, while the TCRdb copy is restricted to in-frame clones and leaves out a portion. The repertoire holds 100,000 or so clones, with less than 95% as singletons. J is TRBJ1-5 and V is TRBV2; 10 bases map to TRBD1. Sequenced material: non-Treg CD4+ T cells sorted from blood. The clonotype was recovered from a human donor in good health. This CDR3 is CASKKTGGRDQPQHF. As DNA, the CDR3 is TGTGCCAGCAAGAAGACAGGGGGCAGGGATCAGCCCCAGCATTTT. Combining the CDR3 with reference TRBV2 and TRBJ1-5 gives the whole variable domain EPEVTQTPSHQVTQMGQEVILRCVPISNHLYFYWYRQILGQKVEFLVSFYNNEISEKSEIFDDQFSVERPDGSNFTLKIRSTKLEDSAMYFCASKKTGGRDQPQHFGDGTRLSIL.